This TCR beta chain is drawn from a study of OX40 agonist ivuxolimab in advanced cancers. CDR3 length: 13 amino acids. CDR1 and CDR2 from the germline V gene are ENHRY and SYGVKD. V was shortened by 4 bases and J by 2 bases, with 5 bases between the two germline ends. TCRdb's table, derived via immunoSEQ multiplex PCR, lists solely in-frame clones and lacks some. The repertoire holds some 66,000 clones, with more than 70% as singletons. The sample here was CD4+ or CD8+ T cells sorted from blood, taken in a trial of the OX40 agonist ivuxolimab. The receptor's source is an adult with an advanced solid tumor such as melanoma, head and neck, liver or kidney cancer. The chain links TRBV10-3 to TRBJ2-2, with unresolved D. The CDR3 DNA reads TGTGCCATCAGTGCCCCTAACACCGGGGAGCTGTTTTTT. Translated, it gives CAISAPNTGELFF.